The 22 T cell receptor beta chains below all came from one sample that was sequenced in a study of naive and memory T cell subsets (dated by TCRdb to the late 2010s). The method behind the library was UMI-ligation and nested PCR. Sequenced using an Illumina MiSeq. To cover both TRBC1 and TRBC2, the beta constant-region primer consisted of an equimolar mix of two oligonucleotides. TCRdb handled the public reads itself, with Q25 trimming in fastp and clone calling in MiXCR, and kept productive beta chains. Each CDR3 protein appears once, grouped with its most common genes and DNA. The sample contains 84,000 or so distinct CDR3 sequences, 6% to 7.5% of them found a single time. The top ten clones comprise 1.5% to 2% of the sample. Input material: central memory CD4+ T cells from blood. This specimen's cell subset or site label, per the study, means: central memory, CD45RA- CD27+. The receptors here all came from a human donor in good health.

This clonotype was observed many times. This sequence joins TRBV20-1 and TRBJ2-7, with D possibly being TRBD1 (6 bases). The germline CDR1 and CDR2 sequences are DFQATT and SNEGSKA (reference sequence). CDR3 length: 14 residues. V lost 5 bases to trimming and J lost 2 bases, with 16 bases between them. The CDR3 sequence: CSAPGHPTTYEQYF. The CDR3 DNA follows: TGCAGTGCTCCGGGACACCCAACCACCTACGAGCAGTACTTC.

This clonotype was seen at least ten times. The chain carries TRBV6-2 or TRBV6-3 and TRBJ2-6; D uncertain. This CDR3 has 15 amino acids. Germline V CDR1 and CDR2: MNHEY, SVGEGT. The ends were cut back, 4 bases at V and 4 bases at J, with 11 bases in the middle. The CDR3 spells CASSWRGIGANVLTF. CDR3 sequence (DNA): TGTGCCAGCAGTTGGCGAGGCATAGGGGCCAACGTCCTGACTTTC.

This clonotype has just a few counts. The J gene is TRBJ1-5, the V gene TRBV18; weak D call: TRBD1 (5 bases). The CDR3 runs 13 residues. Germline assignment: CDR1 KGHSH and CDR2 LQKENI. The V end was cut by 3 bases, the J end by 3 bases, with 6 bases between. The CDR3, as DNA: TGTGCCAGCTCACCGGGGACCAATCAGCCCCAGCATTTT. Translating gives CASSPGTNQPQHF.

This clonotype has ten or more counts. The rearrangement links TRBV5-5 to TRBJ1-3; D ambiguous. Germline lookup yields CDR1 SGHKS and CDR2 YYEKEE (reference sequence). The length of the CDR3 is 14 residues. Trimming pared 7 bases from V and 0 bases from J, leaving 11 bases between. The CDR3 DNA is TGTGCCAGCTTGGCAGCATCCTCTGGAAACACCATATATTTT. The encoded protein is CASLAASSGNTIYF.

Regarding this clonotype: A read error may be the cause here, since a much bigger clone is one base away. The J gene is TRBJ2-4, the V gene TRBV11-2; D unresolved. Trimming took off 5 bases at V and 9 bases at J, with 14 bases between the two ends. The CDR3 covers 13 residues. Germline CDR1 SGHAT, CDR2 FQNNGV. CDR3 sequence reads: CASSSEAQSIQYF. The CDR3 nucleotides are TGTGCCAGCAGCAGCGAGGCGCAGAGCATTCAGTACTTC.

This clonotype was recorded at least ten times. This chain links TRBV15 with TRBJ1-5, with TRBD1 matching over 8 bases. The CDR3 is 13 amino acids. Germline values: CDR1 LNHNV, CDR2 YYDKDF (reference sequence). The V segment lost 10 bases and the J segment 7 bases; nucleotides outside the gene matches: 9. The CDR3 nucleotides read TGTGCCATCGGACAGGGAACGAGGCAGCCCCAGCATTTT. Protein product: CAIGQGTRQPQHF.

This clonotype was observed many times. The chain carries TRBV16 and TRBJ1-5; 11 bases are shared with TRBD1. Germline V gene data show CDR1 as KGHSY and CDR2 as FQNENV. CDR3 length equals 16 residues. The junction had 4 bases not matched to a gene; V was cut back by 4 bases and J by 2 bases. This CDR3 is CASSPLGQGGNQPQHF. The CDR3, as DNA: TGTGCCAGCAGCCCACTGGGACAGGGGGGCAATCAGCCCCAGCATTTT.

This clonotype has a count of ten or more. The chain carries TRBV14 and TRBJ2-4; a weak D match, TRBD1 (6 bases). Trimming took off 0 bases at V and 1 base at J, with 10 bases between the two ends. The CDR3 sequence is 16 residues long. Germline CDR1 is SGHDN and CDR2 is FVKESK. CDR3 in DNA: TGTGCCAGCAGCCAAGAAGTAGGGGGTGCCAAAAACATTCAGTACTTC. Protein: CASSQEVGGAKNIQYF. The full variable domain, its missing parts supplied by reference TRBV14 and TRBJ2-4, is EAGVTQFPSHSVIEKGQTVTLRCDPISGHDNLYWYRRVMGKEIKFLLHFVKESKQDESGMPNNRFLAERTGGTYSTLKVQPAELEDSGVYFCASSQEVGGAKNIQYFGAGTRLSVL.

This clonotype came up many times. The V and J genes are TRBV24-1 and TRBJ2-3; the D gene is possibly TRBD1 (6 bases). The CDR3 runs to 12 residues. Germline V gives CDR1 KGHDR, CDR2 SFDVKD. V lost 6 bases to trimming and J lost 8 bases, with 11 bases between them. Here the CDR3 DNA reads TGTGCCACCAGTACGGACAGCCTTACGCAGTATTTT. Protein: CATSTDSLTQYF.

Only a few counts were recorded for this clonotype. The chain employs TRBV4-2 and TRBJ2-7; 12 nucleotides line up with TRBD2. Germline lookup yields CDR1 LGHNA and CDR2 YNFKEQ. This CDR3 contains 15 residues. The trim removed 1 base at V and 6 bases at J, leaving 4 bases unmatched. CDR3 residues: CASSQALAGGLEQYF. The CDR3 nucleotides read TGTGCCAGCAGCCAAGCCCTAGCGGGGGGGCTCGAGCAGTACTTC.

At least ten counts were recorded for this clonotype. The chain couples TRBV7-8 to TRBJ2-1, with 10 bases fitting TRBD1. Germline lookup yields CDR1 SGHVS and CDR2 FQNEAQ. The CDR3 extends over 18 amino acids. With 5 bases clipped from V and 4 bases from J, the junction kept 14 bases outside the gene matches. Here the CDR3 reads CASSLRPTGTGAYNEQFF. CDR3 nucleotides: TGTGCCAGCAGCCTTCGACCTACCGGGACAGGGGCTTACAATGAGCAGTTCTTC. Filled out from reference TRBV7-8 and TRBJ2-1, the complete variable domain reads GAGVSQSPRYKVAKRGQDVALRCDPISGHVSLFWYQQALGQGPEFLTYFQNEAQLDKSGLPSDRFFAERPEGSVSTLKIQRTQQEDSAVYLCASSLRPTGTGAYNEQFFGPGTRLTVL.

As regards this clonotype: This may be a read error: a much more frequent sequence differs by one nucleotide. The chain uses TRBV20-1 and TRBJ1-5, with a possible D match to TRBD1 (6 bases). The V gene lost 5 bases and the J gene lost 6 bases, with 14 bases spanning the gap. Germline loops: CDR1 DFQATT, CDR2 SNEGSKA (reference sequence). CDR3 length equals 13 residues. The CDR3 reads CSAVQGFGQPQHF. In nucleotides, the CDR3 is TGCAGTGCTGTGCAGGGGTTTGGTCAGCCCCAGCATTTT.

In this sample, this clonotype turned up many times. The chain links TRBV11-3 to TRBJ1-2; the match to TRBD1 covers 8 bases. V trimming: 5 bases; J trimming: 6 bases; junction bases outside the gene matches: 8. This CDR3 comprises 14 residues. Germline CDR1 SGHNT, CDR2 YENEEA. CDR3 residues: CASSPGQALNGYTF. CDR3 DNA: TGTGCCAGCAGCCCGGGACAGGCGCTGAATGGCTACACCTTC.

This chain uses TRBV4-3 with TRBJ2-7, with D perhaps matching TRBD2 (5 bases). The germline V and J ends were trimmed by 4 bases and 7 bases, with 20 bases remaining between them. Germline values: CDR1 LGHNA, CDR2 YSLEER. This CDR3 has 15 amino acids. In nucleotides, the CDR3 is TGCGCCAGCAGCCTTCAACTTCAAGCTACGGGGGAGCAGTACTTC. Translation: CASSLQLQATGEQYF.

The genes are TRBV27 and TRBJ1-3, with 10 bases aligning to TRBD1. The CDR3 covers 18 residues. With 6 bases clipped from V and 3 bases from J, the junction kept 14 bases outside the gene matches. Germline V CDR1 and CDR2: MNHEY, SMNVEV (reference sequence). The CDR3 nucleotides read TGTGCCAGCAGGAGGGTCGGGGGACAGGGGCTTTATGGAAACACCATATATTTT. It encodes CASRRVGGQGLYGNTIYF.

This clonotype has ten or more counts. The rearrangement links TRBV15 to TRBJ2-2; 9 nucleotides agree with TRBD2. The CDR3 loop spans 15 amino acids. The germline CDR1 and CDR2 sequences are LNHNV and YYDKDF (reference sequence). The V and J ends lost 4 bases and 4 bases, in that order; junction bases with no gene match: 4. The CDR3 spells CATSISGRFTGELFF. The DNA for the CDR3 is TGTGCCACCAGCATAAGCGGGAGGTTCACCGGGGAGCTGTTTTTT.

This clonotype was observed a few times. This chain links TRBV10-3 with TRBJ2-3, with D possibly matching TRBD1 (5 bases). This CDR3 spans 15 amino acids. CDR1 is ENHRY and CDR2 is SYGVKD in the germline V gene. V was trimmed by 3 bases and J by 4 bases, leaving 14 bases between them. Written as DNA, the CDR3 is TGTGCCATCAGTGATGCCCCAGGGTCCGCAGATACGCAGTATTTT. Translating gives CAISDAPGSADTQYF.

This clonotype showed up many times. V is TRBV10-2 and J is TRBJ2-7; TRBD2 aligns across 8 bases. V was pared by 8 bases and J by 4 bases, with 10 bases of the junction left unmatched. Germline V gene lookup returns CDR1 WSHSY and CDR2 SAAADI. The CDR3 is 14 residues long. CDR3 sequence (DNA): TGCGCCAGCCGAGGTAGCGGGAAGTGGTACGAGCAGTACTTC. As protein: CASRGSGKWYEQYF.

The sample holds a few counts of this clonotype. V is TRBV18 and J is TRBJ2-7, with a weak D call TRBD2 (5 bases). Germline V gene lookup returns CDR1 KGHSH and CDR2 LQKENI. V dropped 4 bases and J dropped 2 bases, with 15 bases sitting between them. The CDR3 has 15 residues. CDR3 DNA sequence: TGTGCCAGCTCACAAGGAGGACCAAAAACCTACGAGCAGTACTTC. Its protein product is CASSQGGPKTYEQYF. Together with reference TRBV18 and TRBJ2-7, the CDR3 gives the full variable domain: NAGVMQNPRHLVRRRGQEARLRCSPMKGHSHVYWYRQLPEEGLKFMVYLQKENIIDESGMPKERFSAEFPKEGPSILRIQQVVRGDSAAYFCASSQGGPKTYEQYFGPGTRLTVT.

The CDR3 DNA sequence: TGTGCCAGCAGCTGGGGGGAGGGGAGCTCCTACAATGAGCAGTTCTTC. As protein: CASSWGEGSSYNEQFF. V gene TRBV5-4 combines with J gene TRBJ2-1; 7 bases match TRBD2. The CDR3 totals 16 residues. Germline V gene lookup returns CDR1 SGHNT and CDR2 YYREEE (reference sequence). With 3 bases clipped from V and 0 bases from J, the junction kept 6 bases outside the gene matches.

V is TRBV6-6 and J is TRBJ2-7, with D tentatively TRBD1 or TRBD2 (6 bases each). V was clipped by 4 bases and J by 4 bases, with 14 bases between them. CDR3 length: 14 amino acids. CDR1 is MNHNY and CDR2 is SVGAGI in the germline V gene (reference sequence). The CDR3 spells CASSLGGPPYEQYF. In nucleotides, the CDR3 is TGTGCCAGCAGTTTAGGGGGGCCTCCTTACGAGCAGTACTTC.

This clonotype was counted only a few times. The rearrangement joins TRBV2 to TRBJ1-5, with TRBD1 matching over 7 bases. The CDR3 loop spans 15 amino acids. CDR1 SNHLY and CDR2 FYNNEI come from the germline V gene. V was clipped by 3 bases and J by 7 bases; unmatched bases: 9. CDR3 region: CASSEAGTAVQPQHF. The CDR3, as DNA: TGTGCCAGCAGTGAGGCCGGGACAGCCGTGCAGCCCCAGCATTTT.